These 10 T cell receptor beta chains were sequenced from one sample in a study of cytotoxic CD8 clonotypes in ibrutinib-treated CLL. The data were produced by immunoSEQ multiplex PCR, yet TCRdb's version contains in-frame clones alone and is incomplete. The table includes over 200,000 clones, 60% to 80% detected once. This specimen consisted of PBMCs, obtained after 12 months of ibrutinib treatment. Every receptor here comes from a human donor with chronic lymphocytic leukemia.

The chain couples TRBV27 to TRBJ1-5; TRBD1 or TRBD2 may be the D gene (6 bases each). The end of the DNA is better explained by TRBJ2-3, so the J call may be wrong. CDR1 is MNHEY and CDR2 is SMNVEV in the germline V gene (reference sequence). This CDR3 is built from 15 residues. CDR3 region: CASSLSGGLGQPQYF. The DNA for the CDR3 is TGTGCCAGCAGTTTATCTGGGGGGCTAGGGCAGCCCCAGTATTTT.

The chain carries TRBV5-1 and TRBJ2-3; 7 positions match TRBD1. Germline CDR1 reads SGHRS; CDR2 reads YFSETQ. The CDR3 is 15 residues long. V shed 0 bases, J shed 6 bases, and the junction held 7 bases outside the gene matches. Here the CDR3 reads CASSLATGYSDTQYF. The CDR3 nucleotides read TGCGCCAGCAGCTTGGCGACAGGGTATTCGGATACGCAGTATTTT.

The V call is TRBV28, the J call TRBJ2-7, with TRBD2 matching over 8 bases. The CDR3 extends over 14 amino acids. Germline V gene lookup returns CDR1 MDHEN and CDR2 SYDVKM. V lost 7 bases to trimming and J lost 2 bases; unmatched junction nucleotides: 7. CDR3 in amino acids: CASMERGRTYEQYF. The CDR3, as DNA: TGTGCCAGCATGGAGCGGGGGCGTACCTACGAGCAGTACTTC. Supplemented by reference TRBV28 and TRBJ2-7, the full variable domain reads DVKVTQSSRYLVKRTGEKVFLECVQDMDHENMFWYRQDPGLGLRLIYFSYDVKMKEKGDIPEGYSVSREKKERFSLILESASTNQTSMYLCASMERGRTYEQYFGPGTRLTVT.

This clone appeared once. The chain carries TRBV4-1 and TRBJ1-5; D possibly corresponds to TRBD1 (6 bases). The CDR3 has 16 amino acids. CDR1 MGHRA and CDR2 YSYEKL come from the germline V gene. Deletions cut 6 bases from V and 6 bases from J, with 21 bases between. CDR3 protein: CASRRTTGALGQPQHF. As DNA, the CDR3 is TGCGCCAGCAGACGAACAACGGGGGCTCTGGGTCAGCCCCAGCATTTT.

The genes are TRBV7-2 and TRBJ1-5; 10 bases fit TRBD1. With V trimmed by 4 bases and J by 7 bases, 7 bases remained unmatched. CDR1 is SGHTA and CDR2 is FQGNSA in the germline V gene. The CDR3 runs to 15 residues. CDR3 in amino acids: CASSYRTGGEQPQHF. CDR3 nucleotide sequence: TGTGCCAGCAGCTACAGGACAGGGGGGGAACAGCCCCAGCATTTT.

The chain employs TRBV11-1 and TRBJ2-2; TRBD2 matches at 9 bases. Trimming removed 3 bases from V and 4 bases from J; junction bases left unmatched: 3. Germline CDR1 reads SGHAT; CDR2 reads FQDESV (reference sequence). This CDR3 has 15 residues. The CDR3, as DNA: TGTGCCAGCAGCTTGATGACTAGCGGCACCGGGGAGCTGTTTTTT. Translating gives CASSLMTSGTGELFF.

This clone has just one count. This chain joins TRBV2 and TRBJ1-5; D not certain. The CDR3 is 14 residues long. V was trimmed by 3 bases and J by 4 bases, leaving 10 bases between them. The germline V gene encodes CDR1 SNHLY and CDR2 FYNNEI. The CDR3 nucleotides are TGTGCCAGCAGTGACTGGGCAACGAATCAGCCCCAGCATTTT. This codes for CASSDWATNQPQHF.

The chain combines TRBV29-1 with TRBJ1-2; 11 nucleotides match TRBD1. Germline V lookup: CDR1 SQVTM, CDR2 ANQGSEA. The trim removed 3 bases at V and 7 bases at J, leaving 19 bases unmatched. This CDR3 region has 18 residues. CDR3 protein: CSVDFFPGTGGFVSGYTF. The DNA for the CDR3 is TGCAGCGTTGATTTTTTCCCCGGGACAGGGGGGTTTGTATCTGGCTACACCTTC.

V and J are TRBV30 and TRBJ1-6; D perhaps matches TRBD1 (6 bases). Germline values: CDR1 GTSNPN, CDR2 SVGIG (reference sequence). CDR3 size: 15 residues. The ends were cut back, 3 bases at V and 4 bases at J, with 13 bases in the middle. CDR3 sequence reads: CAWRGDRIYNSPLHF. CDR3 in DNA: TGTGCCTGGAGGGGCGACAGGATTTATAATTCACCCCTCCACTTT.

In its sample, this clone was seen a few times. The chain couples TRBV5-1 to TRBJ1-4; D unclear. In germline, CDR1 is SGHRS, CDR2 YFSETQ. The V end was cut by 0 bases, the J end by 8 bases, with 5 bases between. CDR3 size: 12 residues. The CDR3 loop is CASSLEAEKLFF. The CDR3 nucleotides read TGCGCCAGCAGCTTGGAGGCGGAAAAACTGTTTTTT. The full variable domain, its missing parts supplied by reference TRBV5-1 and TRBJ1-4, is KAGVTQTPRYLIKTRGQQVTLSCSPISGHRSVSWYQQTPGQGLQFLFEYFSETQRNKGNFPGRFSGRQFSNSRSEMNVSTLELGDSALYLCASSLEAEKLFFGSGTQLSVL.